What follows describes a single T cell receptor beta chain. The V gene lost 6 bases and the J gene lost 0 bases, with 11 bases spanning the gap. The CDR3 has 14 amino acids. The germline CDR1 and CDR2 sequences are MNHNS and SASEGT. The authors ran unsorted PBMC replicate PCRs on roughly 330 ng DNA, around 33,000 T cell genomes. The repertoire was sequenced with immunoSEQ multiplex PCR; TCRdb's copy has only in-frame clones and lacks some. The repertoire holds fewer than 550,000 clones, with nearly 80% as singletons. The sample comes from a study of shared clonotypes between healthy human individuals.

J is TRBJ2-5 and V is TRBV6-1; TRBD1 is a possible D gene (5 bases). This clonotype originated in a woman aged 40 to 50 in good health. Some clones in this sample may be carry-over from other donors' samples. The sequencing sample was made of PBMCs. The DNA of the CDR3 is TGTGCCAGCAGGACTGACAGCAACCAAGAGACCCAGTACTTC. It yields the protein CASRTDSNQETQYF.